This is a list of T cell receptor beta chains from one sample in a study of blood T cells in healthy people across ages. Each CDR3 protein gets one entry after TCRdb re-called the 5' RACE reads with MiXCR. The repertoire holds around 1,000,000 distinct CDR3 sequences, with about two fifths as singletons. Sequences were obtained from blood. These receptors came from a man between 18 and 35 years old in good health. Both conserved end residues are part of each CDR3. D genes are given only for firm matches. A row's size may be missing; if present it is once, few, many or a size class.

CDR3nt | CDR3aa | abundance | j_gene | v_gene | d_gene
TGTGCCAGCAGCTTGGTCGTGTCGGGGGGGCCTGGTGAGCAGTTCTTC | CASSLVVSGGPGEQFF | NA | TRBJ2-1 | TRBV5-6 | TRBD2
TGCAGTGCTCGCTGGCCCCCATCTAACTATGGCTACACCTTC | CSARWPPSNYGYTF | few | TRBJ1-2 | TRBV20-1 | NA
TGTGCCAACAGTGAGTCGAGCGGCCAAGAGACCCAGTACTTC | CANSESSGQETQYF | NA | TRBJ2-5 | TRBV2 | NA
TGCAGCGCTGAAGGGGGGGCTCGCACAGATACGCAGTATTTT | CSAEGGARTDTQYF | few | TRBJ2-3 | TRBV29-1 | NA
TGTGCCAGCAGCTTAGGGACAGGGGCCAATGAGCAGTTCTTC | CASSLGTGANEQFF | NA | TRBJ2-1 | TRBV7-3 | TRBD1
TGTGCCAGCAGTCCGCCTAGCGGAGGAATAGTCTACGAGCAGTACTTC | CASSPPSGGIVYEQYF | few | TRBJ2-7 | TRBV25-1 | TRBD2
TGTGCCAGCAGCTTATCAGGACAGTACGAGCAGTACTTC | CASSLSGQYEQYF | NA | TRBJ2-7 | TRBV7-9 | NA
TGCGCCAGCAGCCCCACCCTAAGCACAGATACGCAGTATTTT | CASSPTLSTDTQYF | few | TRBJ2-3 | TRBV5-1 | NA
TGCGCCAGCAGCTTGGGAGAAAGCAATCAGCCCCAGCATTTT | CASSLGESNQPQHF | few | TRBJ1-5 | TRBV5-1 | NA
TGCAGCGTTGCCATGACGGGAGGGGATACGCAGTATTTT | CSVAMTGGDTQYF | NA | TRBJ2-3 | TRBV29-1 | TRBD2
TGCGCCAGCAGCTTGGACAGTTTGTATGGCTACACCTTC | CASSLDSLYGYTF | many | TRBJ1-2 | TRBV5-1 | NA
TGTGCCAGCAGCCAAGTCCTGGCAGATACGCAGTATTTT | CASSQVLADTQYF | few | TRBJ2-3 | TRBV4-2 | NA
TGTGCCAGCAGCGAAAGTGAGGGGGACAGGGGGGCATACGAGCAGTACTTC | CASSESEGDRGAYEQYF | NA | TRBJ2-7 | TRBV21-1 | NA
TGTGCCAGCAGACGAAGACGCTTTAGCAATCAGCCCCAGCATTTT | CASRRRRFSNQPQHF | NA | TRBJ1-5 | TRBV6-1 | NA
TGCAGTGCTAATCTGGTCGAAATTTATGAGGGCTACACCTTC | CSANLVEIYEGYTF | NA | TRBJ1-2 | TRBV20-1 | NA
TGTGCCAGCAGCCTCGGCCACTCCTATGGCTACACCTTC | CASSLGHSYGYTF | NA | TRBJ1-2 | TRBV12-3/TRBV12-4 | NA
TGTGCCAGCACCACTAGCGGGGGGGCCGAAGATACGCAGTATTTT | CASTTSGGAEDTQYF | NA | TRBJ2-3 | TRBV9 | TRBD2
TGTGCCATCAGTGAGTCGACTCTCCTTGGGACAGCAGGGGCGAACACTGAAGCTTTCTTT | CAISESTLLGTAGANTEAFF | NA | TRBJ1-1 | TRBV10-3 | TRBD1
TGTGCCATCAGTACGAGCGGGGGGGCAGAAAATGAGCAGTACTTC | CAISTSGGAENEQYF | NA | TRBJ2-7 | TRBV10-3 | TRBD2
TGCAGTGCTAGCTTCTCCGCGGGAGTGCCCTATGGCTACACCTTC | CSASFSAGVPYGYTF | NA | TRBJ1-2 | TRBV20-1 | NA
TGTGCCAGCAGCCCTCCCCACTTGCCCACCAATGAGCAGTTCTTC | CASSPPHLPTNEQFF | NA | TRBJ2-1 | TRBV7-9 | NA
TGTGCCAGCAGGCAGACAGGGGTACCGACCTACAATGAGCAGTTCTTC | CASRQTGVPTYNEQFF | NA | TRBJ2-1 | TRBV6-2/TRBV6-3 | TRBD1
TGCGCCAGCAGCCAAGAAATTTCGGACCCAGGTTGCACCTTC | CASSQEISDPGCTF | few | TRBJ1-2 | TRBV4-3 | NA
TGTGCCAGCAGTTTCACAGGGGTAATGGCCCCCCACTTT | CASSFTGVMAPHF | NA | TRBJ1-6 | TRBV27 | TRBD1
TGCAGCGTTGAACTCGGCAGGGAAGCAGATACGCAGTATTTT | CSVELGREADTQYF | few | TRBJ2-3 | TRBV29-1 | NA
TGTGCCAGCAGTAACGGACCCACATACAATGAGCAGTTCTTC | CASSNGPTYNEQFF | few | TRBJ2-1 | TRBV6-2/TRBV6-3 | NA
TGTGCCAGCAGTTTAATCGGACTAGCGGGGTTACCCTACAATGAGCAGTTCTTC | CASSLIGLAGLPYNEQFF | NA | TRBJ2-1 | TRBV27 | TRBD2
TGCGCCAGCAGCTTGGCAGGGGGTACCTATGGCTACACCTTC | CASSLAGGTYGYTF | NA | TRBJ1-2 | TRBV5-1 | TRBD1
TGTGCCAGCAGCTTATTCGGCGGAACCTACAATGAGCAGTTCTTC | CASSLFGGTYNEQFF | many | TRBJ2-1 | TRBV7-9 | NA
TGTACCAGCAGCCGGGGGAGGTTTAGCAATCAGCCCCAGCATTTT | CTSSRGRFSNQPQHF | NA | TRBJ1-5 | TRBV14 | NA
TGTGCCGGCTCACCTCAAGAACGGGGGTATGAGCAGTACTTC | CAGSPQERGYEQYF | NA | TRBJ2-7 | TRBV18 | NA
TGTGCCGCCGCTTGGGAATCCGGGACAGGAATGGACAATGAGCAGTTCTTC | CAAAWESGTGMDNEQFF | NA | TRBJ2-1 | TRBV6-1 | TRBD1
TGTGCCAGCAGTCGACTAGCGGGGGGGGCCACAGATACGCAGTATTTT | CASSRLAGGATDTQYF | NA | TRBJ2-3 | TRBV2 | TRBD2
TGTGCCAGCAGCCCTGAGGCAGGGGAGCTTGCAACTAATGAAAAACTGTTTTTT | CASSPEAGELATNEKLFF | NA | TRBJ1-4 | TRBV4-2 | NA
TGCGCCAGCAGCTCAGAAATGCGGGGAGCAGAGACCCAGTACTTC | CASSSEMRGAETQYF | few | TRBJ2-5 | TRBV4-1 | NA
TGTGACAGCAGCTTAGGCGCAGACAAAGAGACCCAGTACTTC | CDSSLGADKETQYF | once | TRBJ2-5 | TRBV11-1 | NA
TGTGCCAGCAGTGAATCTAGAGGGGTCGCCGGGGAGCTGTTTTTT | CASSESRGVAGELFF | NA | TRBJ2-2 | TRBV25-1 | NA
TGCAGTGCTAGCCCCAAAAACTATGGCTACACCTTC | CSASPKNYGYTF | NA | TRBJ1-2 | TRBV20-1 | NA
TGTGCCAGCAGCTTAGCGGGACAGGCCTTAGGGGGCTACACCTTC | CASSLAGQALGGYTF | few | TRBJ1-2 | TRBV7-8 | TRBD1
TGTGCCAGCAGTCCTGATCAAATACAGCCCCAGCATTTT | CASSPDQIQPQHF | NA | TRBJ1-5 | TRBV6-6 | NA
TGTGCCAGCAGTTACTCGAATCTGGATCAGCCCCAGCATTTT | CASSYSNLDQPQHF | few | TRBJ1-5 | TRBV6-2/TRBV6-3 | NA
TGCGCCACGGGGACGTCCCCCTACGAGCAGTACTTC | CATGTSPYEQYF | NA | TRBJ2-7 | TRBV5-1 | NA
TGCAGTGCTGGAGGCCGGGACTCCTACAATGAGCAGTTCTTC | CSAGGRDSYNEQFF | few | TRBJ2-1 | TRBV20-1 | NA
TGCAGTGCTAGGGGCTACAATGAGCAGTTCTTC | CSARGYNEQFF | many | TRBJ2-1 | TRBV20-1 | NA
TGCGCCAGCAGCTCCATCGCTAGAGGGTCCGGGGAGCTGTTTTTT | CASSSIARGSGELFF | NA | TRBJ2-2 | TRBV5-1 | NA
TGTGCCAGCAGTTTAGTAGTGGCAGGCGAAAACTACGAGCAGTACTTC | CASSLVVAGENYEQYF | few | TRBJ2-7 | TRBV28 | NA
TGTGCCAGCAGCTTTGGAGGACCCCTGAACACTGAAGCTTTCTTT | CASSFGGPLNTEAFF | NA | TRBJ1-1 | TRBV7-9 | NA
TGCAGTGCTATGGTACAGGGTTTCCACAATGAGCAGTTCTTC | CSAMVQGFHNEQFF | NA | TRBJ2-1 | TRBV20-1 | NA
TGCGCCAGCAGCCCCACCGACGGGCGCAATGAGCAGTTCTTC | CASSPTDGRNEQFF | NA | TRBJ2-1 | TRBV5-1 | NA
TGCGCCAGCAGCCCCGAGGGGAGCACTGAAGCTTTCTTT | CASSPEGSTEAFF | NA | TRBJ1-1 | TRBV4-3 | NA
TGCAGTGCTAGAAGAGGAGGGGGGCGGGACGGCTACACCTTC | CSARRGGGRDGYTF | NA | TRBJ1-2 | TRBV20-1 | NA
TGTGCCAGCAGTGACGACAGAAATAGCAATCAGCCCCAGCATTTT | CASSDDRNSNQPQHF | NA | TRBJ1-5 | TRBV6-2/TRBV6-3 | NA
TGTGCCAGCAGTTACTCTCGGGACGACTATGGCTACACCTTC | CASSYSRDDYGYTF | few | TRBJ1-2 | TRBV6-2/TRBV6-3 | NA
TGTGCCAGCATGAAGGGACACAGCTATGGCTACACCTTC | CASMKGHSYGYTF | few | TRBJ1-2 | TRBV28 | NA
TGTGCCAGCAGGCTAGCGGGGGCGTCAGATACGCAGTATTTT | CASRLAGASDTQYF | few | TRBJ2-3 | TRBV7-2 | TRBD2